These 32 T cell receptor beta chains came from one sample sequenced in a study of a mutant IDH1 vaccine in newly diagnosed glioma. The time point here: week 5, during vaccination. With topical imiquimod, each dose of the vaccine consisted of 300 ug of mutant IDH1 20-mer peptide. Sequencing used immunoSEQ multiplex PCR; TCRdb keeps in-frame clones, though not all of them. This sample has 50,000 to 75,000 clones; around 80% occur once, and the top ten carry 6.5% to 9%. These receptors have no identified antigens. This specimen was PBMCs, taken from a glioma patient whose treatment included an IDH1 peptide vaccine. The receptors come from a woman aged 45-60 years with glioma.

The V gene is TRBV19, the J gene TRBJ1-1, with TRBD1 as a possible D gene (6 bases). Trimming cost V 7 bases and J 1 base, with 13 bases left between them. This CDR3 has 14 amino acids. In germline, CDR1 is LNHDA, CDR2 SQIVND (reference sequence). The CDR3 loop is CASTPGGRNTEAFF. The CDR3 bases are TGTGCCAGTACCCCTGGGGGGCGGAACACTGAAGCTTTCTTT.

The chain carries TRBV18 and TRBJ1-1, with 7 positions matching TRBD1. Germline V gene lookup returns CDR1 KGHSH and CDR2 LQKENI. The CDR3 runs 19 residues. The junction had 17 bases not matched to a gene; V was cut back by 3 bases and J by 1 base. The DNA for the CDR3 is TGTGCCAGCTCACCGAGAAGACAGGGTCCTACACTGGCGAACACTGAAGCTTTCTTT. This codes for CASSPRRQGPTLANTEAFF. Full variable domain (rest looked up from reference TRBV18 and TRBJ1-1): NAGVMQNPRHLVRRRGQEARLRCSPMKGHSHVYWYRQLPEEGLKFMVYLQKENIIDESGMPKERFSAEFPKEGPSILRIQQVVRGDSAAYFCASSPRRQGPTLANTEAFFGQGTRLTVV.

V is TRBV10-3 and J is TRBJ1-1, with D possibly being TRBD1 (5 bases). Germline V lookup: CDR1 ENHRY, CDR2 SYGVKD. V lost 6 bases to trimming and J lost 1 base, with 9 bases between them. The CDR3 is 13 amino acids. The CDR3 protein is CAISADRNTEAFF. The CDR3 DNA is TGTGCCATCAGCGCTGACAGGAACACTGAAGCTTTCTTT.

CDR3 coding DNA: TGTGCCAGCAGCTTAGTTGGGGGCGCTGGCTACACCTTC. It is translated as CASSLVGGAGYTF. This sequence joins TRBV13 and TRBJ1-2, with D tentatively TRBD1 (6 bases). V lost 1 base to trimming and J lost 7 bases, with 10 bases between them. This CDR3 spans 13 amino acids. Looked up from germline, CDR1 is PRHDT and CDR2 is FYEKMQ (reference sequence).

This clone occurred once. The genes are TRBV4-2 and TRBJ1-2; 7 bases match TRBD1. The V and J ends lost 0 bases and 4 bases, in that order; junction bases with no gene match: 5. This CDR3 has 15 amino acids. Germline CDR1 LGHNA, CDR2 YNFKEQ. The CDR3 nucleotides read TGTGCCAGCAGCCAAGACGAGACAGGGAGCTATGGCTACACCTTC. This encodes CASSQDETGSYGYTF.

The genes are TRBV4-1 and TRBJ2-3; D not certain. This CDR3 has 15 amino acids. The V end was cut by 1 base, the J end by 2 bases, with 10 bases between. Germline V gene sequence: CDR1 MGHRA, CDR2 YSYEKL. In DNA form, the CDR3 reads TGCGCCAGCAGCCAAGTAACGCTCTCCACAGATACGCAGTATTTT. This gives the protein CASSQVTLSTDTQYF.

The chain uses TRBV10-3 and TRBJ2-5; 12 bases fit TRBD2. The CDR3 is made up of 15 amino acids. The V gene end was trimmed by 4 bases and the J gene end by 5 bases; junction bases not matched to a gene: 5. Germline V CDR1 and CDR2: ENHRY, SYGVKD. The CDR3 sequence: CAISGTSGAVETQYF. DNA for the CDR3: TGTGCCATCAGTGGGACTAGCGGGGCCGTGGAGACCCAGTACTTC.

This chain connects TRBV19 to TRBJ1-3; the D is unclear. Germline loops: CDR1 LNHDA, CDR2 SQIVND (reference sequence). This CDR3 spans 13 amino acids. V was shortened by 5 bases and J by 0 bases, with 5 bases between the two germline ends. CDR3 protein: CASSPGSGNTIYF. In DNA form, the CDR3 reads TGTGCCAGTAGTCCCGGCTCTGGAAACACCATATATTTT.

This sequence joins TRBV7-2 and TRBJ1-5, with TRBD1 matching 7 bases. Per the germline V gene, CDR1 is SGHTA and CDR2 is FQGNSA. There are 18 residues in the CDR3. Trimming took 5 bases from V and 7 from J; bases not matched to a gene: 20. This CDR3 reads CASSRRGWTGDFPQPQHF. The CDR3 DNA reads TGTGCCAGCAGCCGGAGAGGTTGGACAGGCGATTTCCCCCAGCCCCAGCATTTT.

The V and J genes are TRBV27 and TRBJ2-1; maybe TRBD2 (6 bases). The CDR3 covers 14 residues. Germline V gene data show CDR1 as MNHEY and CDR2 as SMNVEV (reference sequence). Trimming took 7 bases from V and 4 from J, leaving 14 bases between them. Here the CDR3 DNA reads TGTGCCAGCACCCCTGGGGCGGGATACAATGAGCAGTTCTTC. Translated, it gives CASTPGAGYNEQFF.

V gene TRBV5-1 combines with J gene TRBJ2-7; 9 positions match TRBD1. Trimming cost V 0 bases and J 5 bases; bases outside gene matches: 6. Per germline, CDR1 SGHRS and CDR2 YFSETQ. The CDR3 totals 15 residues. CDR3 DNA: TGCGCCAGCAGCTTGGGGGACAGGGAGTTGCACGAGCAGTACTTC. Translating it yields CASSLGDRELHEQYF. The full variable domain, completed using reference TRBV5-1 and TRBJ2-7, is KAGVTQTPRYLIKTRGQQVTLSCSPISGHRSVSWYQQTPGQGLQFLFEYFSETQRNKGNFPGRFSGRQFSNSRSEMNVSTLELGDSALYLCASSLGDRELHEQYFGPGTRLTVT.

The chain carries TRBV9 and TRBJ1-6; D not certain. Trimming removed 0 bases at V and 2 bases at J, with 12 bases between. Looked up from germline, CDR1 is SGDLS and CDR2 is YYNGEE. The CDR3 loop spans 17 amino acids. The CDR3 spells CASSVEGGSTYNSPLHF. The CDR3 nucleotides read TGTGCCAGCAGCGTAGAGGGAGGCAGCACCTATAATTCACCCCTCCACTTT.

The chain employs TRBV18 and TRBJ2-2; D is uncertain. V was shortened by 4 bases and J by 4 bases, with 4 bases between the two germline ends. The CDR3 has 12 residues. Germline values: CDR1 KGHSH, CDR2 LQKENI. The CDR3 is CASSHITGELFF. The CDR3 coding sequence is TGTGCCAGCTCACACATCACCGGGGAGCTGTTTTTT.

The chain has TRBV20-1 and TRBJ1-1; TRBD1 matches at 8 bases. J lost 5 bases, V lost 6 bases, and 2 bases had no gene match. CDR3 length: 11 residues. Germline V gene data show CDR1 as DFQATT and CDR2 as SNEGSKA (reference sequence). The CDR3 nucleotides are TGCAGTGCCAACAGGGGGACTGAAGCTTTCTTT. Translating gives CSANRGTEAFF.

This rearrangement joins TRBV4-3 to TRBJ2-5; 7 nucleotides match TRBD1. This CDR3 is 16 amino acids long. Losses at the gene ends were 0 bases for V and 4 bases for J; bases not matched to a gene: 8. CDR1 and CDR2 from the germline V gene are LGHNA and YSLEER. CDR3 nucleotides: TGCGCCAGCAGCCAAGATTGGGGACAGCCCACAGAGACCCAGTACTTC. Protein: CASSQDWGQPTETQYF.

The rearrangement uses TRBV5-1 and TRBJ1-1; 8 bases map to TRBD1. Trimming at V came to 0 bases and at J to 4 bases, leaving 2 bases not matched to a gene. This CDR3 spans 14 amino acids. CDR1 SGHRS and CDR2 YFSETQ come from the germline V gene. CDR3 sequence reads: CASSLDTGGTEAFF. The CDR3 nucleotides are TGCGCCAGCAGCTTGGATACAGGGGGCACTGAAGCTTTCTTT.

The chain joins TRBV9 to TRBJ2-1; no definite D call. Germline values: CDR1 SGDLS, CDR2 YYNGEE. CDR3 length equals 12 residues. Trimming shortened V by 5 bases and J by 7 bases, and 10 bases separated the two germline ends. The CDR3 loop reads CASRPLGNEQFF. The CDR3 DNA follows: TGTGCCAGCAGGCCCCTTGGTAATGAGCAGTTCTTC.

This clone was seen a handful of times. V is TRBV29-1 and J is TRBJ1-5, with a weak D call TRBD1 (6 bases). CDR3 length: 14 amino acids. The ends were cut back, 1 base at V and 11 bases at J, with 18 bases in the middle. Germline assignment: CDR1 SQVTM and CDR2 ANQGSEA. CDR3 sequence reads: CSVEGIGSGQTQHF. The DNA for the CDR3 is TGCAGCGTTGAAGGAATCGGGTCGGGACAAACCCAGCATTTT. The variable domain in full, with the rest retrieved from reference TRBV29-1 and TRBJ1-5, is SAVISQKPSRDICQRGTSLTIQCQVDSQVTMMFWYRQQPGQSLTLIATANQGSEATYESGFVIDKFPISRPNLTFSTLTVSNMSPEDSSIYLCSVEGIGSGQTQHFGDGTRLSIL.

In the case of this clone: Other nucleotide sequences from this sample produce the same CDR3. The gene calls are TRBV29-1 and TRBJ2-5, with D perhaps matching TRBD1 or TRBD2 (5 bases each). Germline V gene sequence: CDR1 SQVTM, CDR2 ANQGSEA. Trimming pared 4 bases from V and 2 bases from J, leaving 8 bases between. The CDR3 is made up of 12 amino acids. In DNA form, the CDR3 reads TGCAGCGTTGGGGACGGGCAAGAGACCCAGTACTTC. Amino acids: CSVGDGQETQYF. Together with reference TRBV29-1 and TRBJ2-5, the CDR3 gives the full variable domain: SAVISQKPSRDICQRGTSLTIQCQVDSQVTMMFWYRQQPGQSLTLIATANQGSEATYESGFVIDKFPISRPNLTFSTLTVSNMSPEDSSIYLCSVGDGQETQYFGPGTRLLVL.

For the CDR3, the DNA is TGCGCCAGCAGCTCGGGGGGGGGTATGTCAAATTCACCCCTCCACTTT. It yields the protein CASSSGGGMSNSPLHF. V gene TRBV5-1 combines with J gene TRBJ1-6; a weak D match, TRBD1 (5 bases). The ends were cut back, 3 bases at V and 7 bases at J, with 17 bases in the middle. Looked up from germline, CDR1 is SGHRS and CDR2 is YFSETQ. The CDR3 is 16 residues long.

The chain couples TRBV6-4 to TRBJ1-1; D possibly corresponds to TRBD1 (5 bases). Germline V CDR1 and CDR2: MRHNA, SNTAGT. The CDR3 has 14 residues. The V end was cut by 6 bases, the J end by 5 bases, with 16 bases between. CDR3 in DNA: TGTGCCAGCAGACGACAGAGCTCAGGAACTGAAGCTTTCTTT. Translation: CASRRQSSGTEAFF.

The chain employs TRBV11-1 and TRBJ2-2, with 12 bases fitting TRBD2. The germline V gene encodes CDR1 SGHAT and CDR2 FQDESV (reference sequence). V lost 11 bases and J lost 5; bases outside the gene matches: 9. The CDR3 has 15 amino acids. CDR3 loop: CASRLAGGQTGELFF. CDR3 nucleotides: TGTGCCTCCCGGCTAGCGGGGGGGCAAACCGGGGAGCTGTTTTTT.

The chain carries TRBV7-9 and TRBJ1-6; D is unclear. V lost 0 bases, J lost 5 bases, and 17 bases lay in between. Per germline, CDR1 SEHNR and CDR2 FQNEAQ (reference sequence). This CDR3 is built from 18 residues. The CDR3 nucleotides are TGTGCCAGCAGCTTAGCATGGCCCCACTTAAGCGATAATTCACCCCTCCACTTT. Translated: CASSLAWPHLSDNSPLHF.

The chain has TRBV29-1 and TRBJ1-5; 7 bases line up with TRBD1. Germline CDR1 reads SQVTM; CDR2 reads ANQGSEA. The CDR3 is 13 amino acids. Germline trimming cut 4 bases from V and 2 bases from J; bases unmatched to any gene: 2. The CDR3 loop reads CSVGDSGNQPQHF. The CDR3 bases are TGCAGCGTTGGGGACAGTGGCAATCAGCCCCAGCATTTT.

The table lists this clone with a count of one. CDR3 DNA sequence: TGTGCCAGCAGCTTGGGTTGGAGTGGGGGTGGGAACACTGAAGCTTTCTTT. The encoded protein is CASSLGWSGGGNTEAFF. The chain links TRBV5-8 to TRBJ1-1; TRBD1 might be the D (5 bases). Deletions cut 0 bases from V and 1 base from J, with 16 bases between. In germline, CDR1 is SGHTS, CDR2 YDEGEE. The length of the CDR3 is 17 residues. Combining the CDR3 with reference TRBV5-8 and TRBJ1-1 gives the whole variable domain EAGVTQSPTHLIKTRGQQATLRCSPISGHTSVYWYQQALGLGLQFLLWYDEGEERNRGNFPPRFSGRQFPNYSSELNVNALELEDSALYLCASSLGWSGGGNTEAFFGQGTRLTVV.

V and J are TRBV27 and TRBJ1-6, with 7 bases aligning to TRBD1. V trimming: 7 bases; J trimming: 7 bases; junction bases outside the gene matches: 13. There are 16 residues in the CDR3. Germline V gives CDR1 MNHEY, CDR2 SMNVEV (reference sequence). The CDR3 region is CASTPALGQRNSPLHF. As DNA, the CDR3 is TGTGCCAGCACCCCCGCACTGGGACAGAGGAATTCACCCCTCCACTTT.

The chain combines TRBV2 with TRBJ2-1; the match to TRBD2 covers 11 bases. The CDR3 runs to 15 residues. The germline V gene encodes CDR1 SNHLY and CDR2 FYNNEI. The V segment lost 1 base and the J segment 4 bases; nucleotides outside the gene matches: 0. The chain's CDR3 is CASSEGLAGYNEQFF. DNA of the CDR3: TGTGCCAGCAGTGAAGGACTAGCGGGATACAATGAGCAGTTCTTC.

This clone was observed a single time. The rearrangement links TRBV7-2 to TRBJ2-7, with D perhaps being TRBD1 or TRBD2 (5 bases each). The V end lost 2 bases, the J end lost 3 bases, and 11 bases lay between the germline ends. Looked up from germline, CDR1 is SGHTA and CDR2 is FQGNSA. This CDR3 region has 14 residues. The chain's CDR3 is CASSLPGQLYEQYF. The DNA of the CDR3 is TGTGCCAGCAGCTTACCGGGGCAACTCTACGAGCAGTACTTC.

J is TRBJ1-2 and V is TRBV13; D remains ambiguous. The V end lost 3 bases, the J end lost 6 bases, and 17 bases lay between the germline ends. The V gene's germline CDR1 is PRHDT and CDR2 FYEKMQ (reference sequence). This CDR3 contains 15 residues. CDR3 sequence reads: CASSFLTRGEHGYTF. DNA for the CDR3: TGTGCCAGCAGCTTTCTCACCCGCGGGGAGCATGGCTACACCTTC.

V and J are TRBV30 and TRBJ2-1; 7 nucleotides align to TRBD2. The germline V gene has CDR1 GTSNPN and CDR2 SVGIG (reference sequence). J gave up 5 bases and V 5 bases, and 9 bases lay outside the gene matches. The CDR3 has 14 residues. CDR3 bases: TGTGCCTGGGGCCCGCGGGGGAGCAACAATGAGCAGTTCTTC. As protein: CAWGPRGSNNEQFF.

The chain couples TRBV2 to TRBJ1-1; D is undetermined. The germline V gene encodes CDR1 SNHLY and CDR2 FYNNEI. The V and J ends lost 4 bases and 6 bases respectively, with 15 bases between them. The CDR3 is made up of 14 amino acids. For the CDR3, the DNA is TGTGCCAGCAGTGGCGGCTCCGGAACCTCTGAAGCTTTCTTT. Residues: CASSGGSGTSEAFF.

The chain carries TRBV5-4 and TRBJ2-1; 7 bases align to TRBD2. Per germline, CDR1 SGHNT and CDR2 YYREEE (reference sequence). The CDR3 runs to 15 residues. V lost 3 bases and J lost 9; bases outside the gene matches: 12. Here the CDR3 DNA reads TGTGCCAGCAGCTCGAGTTGGGGGGGGGATGGTGAGCAGTTCTTC. It is translated as CASSSSWGGDGEQFF.